This T cell receptor beta chain was found in a study of low-dose radiotherapy and immunotherapy resistance in tumors. Stated time point: after trial treatment. Indicated treatment: LDRT plus nivolumab, ipilimumab, low-dose cyclophosphamide and aspirin (RACIN trial). Trimming took off 5 bases at V and 4 bases at J, with 17 bases between the two ends. CDR1 and CDR2 (germline): DFQATT, SNEGSKA (reference sequence). This CDR3 contains 14 residues. Gene-specific TRAV and TRBV primers were used for first-strand cDNA, covering alpha and beta chains. A roughly 22-cycle PCR with a constant-region primer and V-primer adapter amplified TCRs. TCRdb used MiXCR to reprocess the reads, holding one entry per CDR3 protein. The table records more than 30,000 distinct CDR3 sequences, under 55% of them present only once.

The source material was PBMCs, sampled after low-dose radiotherapy plus immunotherapy. The chain is built from TRBV20-1 and TRBJ1-2, with D perhaps TRBD1 (6 bases). The sequence was obtained from a male donor with gallbladder cancer. The chain's CDR3 is CSARRRGYPYGYTF. CDR3 nucleotide sequence: TGCAGTGCTCGACGAAGGGGGTACCCCTATGGCTACACCTTC.